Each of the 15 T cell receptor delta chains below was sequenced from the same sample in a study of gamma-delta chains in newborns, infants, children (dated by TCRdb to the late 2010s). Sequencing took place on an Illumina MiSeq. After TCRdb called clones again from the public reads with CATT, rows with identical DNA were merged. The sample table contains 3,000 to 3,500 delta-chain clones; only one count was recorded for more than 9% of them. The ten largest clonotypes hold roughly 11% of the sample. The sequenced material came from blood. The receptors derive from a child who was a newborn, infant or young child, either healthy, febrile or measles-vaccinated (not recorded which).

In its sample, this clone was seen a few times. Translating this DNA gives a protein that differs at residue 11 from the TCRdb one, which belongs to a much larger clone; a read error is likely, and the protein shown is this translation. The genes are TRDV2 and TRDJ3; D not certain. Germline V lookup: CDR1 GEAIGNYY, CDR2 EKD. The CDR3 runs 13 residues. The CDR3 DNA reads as TGTGCCTGTGACACCTGGGACACCCGACAGGTGTTTTTC. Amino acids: CACDTWDTRQVFF.

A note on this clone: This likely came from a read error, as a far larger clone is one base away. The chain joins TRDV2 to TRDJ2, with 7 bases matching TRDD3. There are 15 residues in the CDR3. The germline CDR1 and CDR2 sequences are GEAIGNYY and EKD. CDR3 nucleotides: TGTGCCTGTGGCACCGGGGGATTCCCGGCAGCACAACTCTTCTTT. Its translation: CACGTGGFPAAQLFF.

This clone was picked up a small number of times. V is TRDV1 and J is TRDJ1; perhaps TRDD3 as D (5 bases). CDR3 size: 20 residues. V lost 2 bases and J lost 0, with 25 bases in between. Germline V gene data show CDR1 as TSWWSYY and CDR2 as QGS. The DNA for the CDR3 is TGTGCTCTTGGGGAAATACTGGTCTTGGGCCAAAGAACCTACACCGATAAACTCATCTTT. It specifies CALGEILVLGQRTYTDKLIF.

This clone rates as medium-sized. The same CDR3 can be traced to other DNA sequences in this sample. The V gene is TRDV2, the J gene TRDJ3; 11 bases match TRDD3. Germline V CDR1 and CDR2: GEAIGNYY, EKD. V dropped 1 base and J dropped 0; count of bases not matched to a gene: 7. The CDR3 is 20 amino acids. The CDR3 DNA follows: TGTGCCTGTGACACTGGGGGATACGCCTGGAGCTCCTGGGACACCCGACAGATGTTTTTC. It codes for CACDTGGYAWSSWDTRQMFF.

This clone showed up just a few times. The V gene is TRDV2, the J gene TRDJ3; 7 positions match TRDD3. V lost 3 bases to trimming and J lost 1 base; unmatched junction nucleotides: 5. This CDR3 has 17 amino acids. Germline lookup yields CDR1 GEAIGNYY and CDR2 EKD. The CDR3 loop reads CACDELGKSWDTRQMFF. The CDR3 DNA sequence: TGTGCCTGTGACGAACTGGGGAAGTCCTGGGACACCCGACAGATGTTTTTC.

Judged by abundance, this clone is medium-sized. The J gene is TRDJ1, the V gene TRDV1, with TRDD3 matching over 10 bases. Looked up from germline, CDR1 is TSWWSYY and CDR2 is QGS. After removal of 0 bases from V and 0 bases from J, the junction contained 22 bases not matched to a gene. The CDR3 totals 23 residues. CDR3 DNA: TGTGCTCTTGGGGAACTCGTCGGTTGCGTCTACCCTGGGGGATATTCCTACACCGATAAACTCATCTTT. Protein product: CALGELVGCVYPGGYSYTDKLIF.

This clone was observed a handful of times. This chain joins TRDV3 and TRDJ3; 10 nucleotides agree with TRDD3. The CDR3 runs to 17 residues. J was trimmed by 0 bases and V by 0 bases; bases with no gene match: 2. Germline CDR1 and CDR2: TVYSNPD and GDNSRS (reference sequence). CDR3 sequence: CAFRGDTSSWDTRQMFF. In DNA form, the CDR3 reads TGTGCCTTTAGGGGGGATACGAGCTCCTGGGACACCCGACAGATGTTTTTC.

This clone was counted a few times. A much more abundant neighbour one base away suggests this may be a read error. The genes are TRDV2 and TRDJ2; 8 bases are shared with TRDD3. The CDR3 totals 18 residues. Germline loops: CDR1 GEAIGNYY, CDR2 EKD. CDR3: CACVTLLGGLHLTAQLFF. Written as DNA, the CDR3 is TGTGCCTGTGTCACCCTACTGGGGGGTCTCCATTTGACAGCACAACTCTTCTTT.

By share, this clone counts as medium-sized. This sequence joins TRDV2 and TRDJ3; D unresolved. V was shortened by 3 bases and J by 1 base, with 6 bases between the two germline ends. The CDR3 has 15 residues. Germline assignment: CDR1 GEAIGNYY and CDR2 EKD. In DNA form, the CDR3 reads TGTGCCTGTGACGCATTGTCCTGGGACACCCGACAGATGTTTTTC. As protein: CACDALSWDTRQMFF.

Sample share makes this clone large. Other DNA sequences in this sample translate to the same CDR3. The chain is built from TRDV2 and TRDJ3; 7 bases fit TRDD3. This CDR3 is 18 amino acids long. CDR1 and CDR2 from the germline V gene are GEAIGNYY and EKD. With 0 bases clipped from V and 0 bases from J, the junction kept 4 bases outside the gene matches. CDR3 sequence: CACDTWGTRSWDTRQMFF. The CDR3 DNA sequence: TGTGCCTGTGACACCTGGGGGACTCGCTCCTGGGACACCCGACAGATGTTTTTC.

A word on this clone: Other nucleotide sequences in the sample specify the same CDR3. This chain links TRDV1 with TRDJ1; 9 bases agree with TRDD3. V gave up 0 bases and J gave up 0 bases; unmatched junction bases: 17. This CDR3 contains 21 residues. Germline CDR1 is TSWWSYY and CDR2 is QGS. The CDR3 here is CALGELAPLLGDMRYTDKLIF. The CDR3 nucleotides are TGTGCTCTTGGGGAACTAGCTCCTTTATTGGGGGATATGAGGTACACCGATAAACTCATCTTT.

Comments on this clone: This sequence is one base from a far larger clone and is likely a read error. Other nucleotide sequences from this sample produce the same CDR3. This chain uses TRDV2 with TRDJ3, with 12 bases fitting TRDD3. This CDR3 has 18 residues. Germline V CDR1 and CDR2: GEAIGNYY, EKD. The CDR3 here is CACDTGGYSSWDTRQMFF. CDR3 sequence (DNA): TGCGCCTGTGACACTGGGGGATACAGCTCCTGGGACACCCGACAGATGTTTTTC.

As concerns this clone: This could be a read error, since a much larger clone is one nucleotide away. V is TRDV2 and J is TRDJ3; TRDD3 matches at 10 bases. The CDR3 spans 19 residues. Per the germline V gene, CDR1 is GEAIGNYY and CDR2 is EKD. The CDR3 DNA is TGTGCCTGTGACACCGTGGGGGATACCAGCTCCCGGGACACCCGACAGATGTTTTTC. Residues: CACDTVGDTSSRDTRQMFF.

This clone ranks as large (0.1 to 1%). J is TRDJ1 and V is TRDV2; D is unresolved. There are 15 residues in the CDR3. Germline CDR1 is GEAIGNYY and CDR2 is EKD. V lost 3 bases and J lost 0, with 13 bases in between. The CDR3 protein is CACDSLMFYTDKLIF. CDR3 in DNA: TGTGCCTGTGACTCCCTTATGTTCTACACCGATAAACTCATCTTT.

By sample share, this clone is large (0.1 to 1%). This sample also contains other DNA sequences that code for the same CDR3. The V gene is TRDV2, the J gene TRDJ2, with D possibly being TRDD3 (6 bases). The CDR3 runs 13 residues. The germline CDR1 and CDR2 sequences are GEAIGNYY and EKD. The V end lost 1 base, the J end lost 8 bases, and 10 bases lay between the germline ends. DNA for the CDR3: TGTGCCTGTGACACGGGGATTGGGGCACAACTCTTCTTT. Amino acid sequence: CACDTGIGAQLFF.